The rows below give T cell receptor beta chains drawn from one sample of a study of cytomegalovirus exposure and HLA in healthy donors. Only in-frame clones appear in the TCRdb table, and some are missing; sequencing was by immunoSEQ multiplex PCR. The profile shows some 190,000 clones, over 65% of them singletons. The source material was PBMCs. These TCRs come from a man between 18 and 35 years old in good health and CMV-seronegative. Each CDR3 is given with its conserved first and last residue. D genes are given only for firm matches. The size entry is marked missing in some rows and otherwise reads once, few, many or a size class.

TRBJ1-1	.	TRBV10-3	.	CAISVRENTEAFF	TGTGCCATCAGTGTGAGGGAGAACACTGAAGCTTTCTTT
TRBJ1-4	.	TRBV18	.	CASSPGGNEKLFF	TGTGCCAGCTCACCCGGGGGGAATGAAAAACTGTTTTTT
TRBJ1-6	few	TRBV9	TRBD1	CASSSGTGNSPLHF	TGTGCCAGCAGCTCCGGGACAGGGAATTCACCCCTCCACTTT
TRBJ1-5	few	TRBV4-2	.	CASSQDRYSNQPQHF	TGTGCCAGCAGCCAAGATCGGTATAGCAATCAGCCCCAGCATTTT
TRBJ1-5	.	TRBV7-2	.	CASSTGNQPQHF	TGTGCCAGCAGCACAGGCAATCAGCCCCAGCATTTT
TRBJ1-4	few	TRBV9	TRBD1	CASSVSGTANEKLFF	TGTGCCAGCAGCGTTTCCGGGACAGCTAATGAAAAACTGTTTTTT
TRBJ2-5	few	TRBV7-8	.	CASNLSGRHSGETQYF	TGTGCCAGCAACTTGTCCGGACGCCACTCAGGGGAGACCCAGTACTTC
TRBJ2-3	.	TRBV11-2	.	CASSLWSKDTQYF	TGTGCCAGCAGCTTATGGAGTAAAGATACGCAGTATTTT
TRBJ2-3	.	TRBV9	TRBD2	CASSVLAGAGTDTQYF	TGTGCCAGCAGCGTACTAGCGGGGGCCGGCACAGATACGCAGTATTTT
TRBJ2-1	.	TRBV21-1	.	CASSKAASLAGGNEQFF	TGTGCCAGCAGCAAAGCCGCCAGCCTAGCCGGGGGGAATGAGCAGTTCTTC
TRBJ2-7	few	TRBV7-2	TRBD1	CASSDPGTAFYEQYF	TGTGCCAGCAGCGACCCCGGGACAGCTTTCTACGAGCAGTACTTC
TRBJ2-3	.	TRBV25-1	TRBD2	CVSSEFWTSGRTDTQYF	TGTGTCAGCAGTGAATTTTGGACTAGCGGGAGGACAGATACGCAGTATTTT
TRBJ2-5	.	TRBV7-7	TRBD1	CASSPATGAYQETQYF	TGTGCTAGCAGCCCAGCGACAGGGGCTTACCAAGAGACCCAGTACTTC
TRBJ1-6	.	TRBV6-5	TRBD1	CASSYSRQGNSPLHF	TGTGCCAGCAGTTACTCGAGACAGGGTAATTCACCCCTCCACTTT
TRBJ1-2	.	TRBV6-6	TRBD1	CASSYTHPGQGYGYTF	TGTGCCAGCAGTTACACCCATCCGGGACAGGGCTATGGCTACACCTTC
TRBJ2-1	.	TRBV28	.	CASSFLSRGSYNEQFF	TGTGCCAGCAGTTTCCTGTCTCGGGGCTCCTACAATGAGCAGTTCTTC
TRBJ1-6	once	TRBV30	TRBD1	CAWDGQVGSPLHF	TGTGCCTGGGACGGACAGGTCGGATCACCCCTCCACTTT
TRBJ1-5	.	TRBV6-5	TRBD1	CASRMQGADQPQHF	TGTGCCAGCAGGATGCAGGGGGCTGATCAGCCCCAGCATTTT
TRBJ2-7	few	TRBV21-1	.	CASSLRDRSSYEQYF	TGTGCCAGCAGCCTACGGGACAGGTCCTCCTACGAGCAGTACTTC
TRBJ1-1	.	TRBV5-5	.	CASRGSARENTEAFF	TGTGCCAGCAGGGGCTCGGCCAGGGAGAACACTGAAGCTTTCTTT
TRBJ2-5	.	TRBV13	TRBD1	CASSLRGIYQETQYF	TGTGCCAGCAGCCTCAGGGGGATTTACCAAGAGACCCAGTACTTC
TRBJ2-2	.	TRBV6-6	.	CASSYDRIGTGELFF	TGTGCCAGCAGTTACGACAGGATTGGGACCGGGGAGCTGTTTTTT
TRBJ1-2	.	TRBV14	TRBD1	CASRPLGQVEMLF	TGTGCCAGCAGACCCTTGGGACAGGTCGAGATGCTCTTC
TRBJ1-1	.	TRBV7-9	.	CASSSGVTDTEAFF	TGTGCCAGCAGCTCAGGGGTTACGGACACTGAAGCTTTCTTT
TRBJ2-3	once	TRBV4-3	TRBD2	CASSQDKGSGRATQYF	TGCGCCAGCAGCCAAGATAAAGGTAGCGGGAGGGCCACGCAGTATTTT
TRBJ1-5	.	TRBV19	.	CASSPFGTFGFSNQPQHF	TGTGCCAGTAGCCCATTCGGGACATTCGGATTCAGCAATCAGCCCCAGCATTTT
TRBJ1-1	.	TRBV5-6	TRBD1	CASSLGQGLNTEAFF	TGTGCCAGCAGCTTGGGACAGGGGTTGAACACTGAAGCTTTCTTT
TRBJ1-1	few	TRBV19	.	CASSMGGVEAFF	TGTGCCAGTAGTATGGGAGGGGTTGAAGCTTTCTTT
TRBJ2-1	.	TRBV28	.	CASSFVLSGYNEQFF	TGTGCCAGCAGTTTTGTCCTTAGCGGTTACAATGAGCAGTTCTTC
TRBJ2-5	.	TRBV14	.	CASSGTLQETQYF	TGTGCCAGCAGCGGGACTCTCCAAGAGACCCAGTACTTC
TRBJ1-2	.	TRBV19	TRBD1	CASSKKGTGTGVMAYGYTF	TGTGCCAGTAGTAAAAAGGGAACCGGGACAGGGGTAATGGCCTATGGCTACACCTTC
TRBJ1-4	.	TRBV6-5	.	CASSYVRSEKLFF	TGTGCCAGCAGTTATGTGCGAAGTGAAAAACTGTTTTTT
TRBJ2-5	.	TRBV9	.	CASSVTGEEETQYF	TGTGCCAGCAGCGTAACAGGGGAGGAAGAGACCCAGTACTTC
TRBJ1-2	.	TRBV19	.	CASSRRNTPANYGYTF	TGTGCCAGTAGTCGGAGGAACACTCCAGCTAACTATGGCTACACCTTC
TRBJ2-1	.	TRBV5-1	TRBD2	CASSFDSGGVYNEQFF	TGCGCCAGCAGCTTCGATAGCGGGGGGGTATACAATGAGCAGTTCTTC
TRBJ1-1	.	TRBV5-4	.	CASSFKTGNTEAFF	TGTGCCAGCAGCTTCAAGACGGGGAACACTGAAGCTTTCTTT
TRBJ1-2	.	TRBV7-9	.	CASSLNYGYTF	TGTGCCAGCAGCCTCAACTATGGCTACACCTTC
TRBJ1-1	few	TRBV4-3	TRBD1	CASSQDSGQGGSEAFF	TGCGCCAGCAGCCAAGATTCGGGACAGGGTGGGTCTGAAGCTTTCTTT
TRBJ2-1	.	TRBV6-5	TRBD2	CASSYSQRGANNEQFF	TGTGCCAGCAGTTACTCGCAGCGGGGGGCTAACAATGAGCAGTTCTTC
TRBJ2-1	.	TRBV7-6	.	CASSLSLARYNEQFF	TGTGCCAGCAGCTTAAGTCTTGCCAGGTACAATGAGCAGTTCTTC
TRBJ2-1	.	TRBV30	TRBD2	CAWSLSGRRTEQFF	TGTGCCTGGAGTCTTAGCGGGAGACGCACTGAGCAGTTCTTC
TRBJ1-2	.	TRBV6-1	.	CASSLNPLGSYGYTF	TGTGCCAGCAGTCTAAACCCCCTTGGTTCCTATGGCTACACCTTC
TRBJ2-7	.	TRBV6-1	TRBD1	CASSVRDRGREQYF	TGTGCCAGCAGTGTCCGGGACAGAGGTCGCGAGCAGTACTTC
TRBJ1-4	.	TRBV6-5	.	CASSDGLGKLFF	TGTGCCAGCAGTGACGGACTGGGAAAACTGTTTTTT
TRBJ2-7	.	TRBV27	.	CASRPRSGEQYF	TGTGCCAGCCGCCCCCGGAGTGGGGAGCAGTACTTC
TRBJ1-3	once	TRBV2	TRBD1	CASRNRGGNTIYF	TGTGCCAGCAGGAACAGGGGTGGAAACACCATATATTTT
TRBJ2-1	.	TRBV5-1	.	CASSFDGHSSYNEQFF	TGCGCCAGCAGCTTCGACGGCCACAGCTCCTACAATGAGCAGTTCTTC
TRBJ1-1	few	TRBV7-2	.	CASSLTTGNTEAFF	TGTGCCAGCAGCCTAACGACAGGGAACACTGAAGCTTTCTTT